This paragraph covers one TCR beta chain sequence. Its antigen is unidentified. The sample belongs to a study of T cell repertoires in ileal Crohn's disease. Looking at the study overall: Patients had a median approximately 7.2-year disease duration, and around 35% were active smokers. Postoperative therapy was given to about half: eleven to twelve thiopurines, 18 anti-TNF agents. Study-level results: Endoscopic recurrence occurred in every patient whose clonality exceeded 26.8%.

Sequenced by immunoSEQ multiplex PCR; TCRdb stores in-frame clones only, minus some. The sample contains thousands of clones, over 80% of which appear only once. The CDR3 loop spans 15 amino acids. The junction had 10 bases not matched to a gene; V was cut back by 3 bases and J by 8 bases. Germline CDR1 reads LNHNV; CDR2 reads YYDKDF (reference sequence). The source material was ileal tissue. The chain uses TRBV15 and TRBJ2-1, with TRBD1 matching over 7 bases. The sequence came from an adult with Crohn's disease. As DNA, the CDR3 is TGTGCCACCAGCAGGGACGACAGGGTAGTATATGAGCAGTTCTTC. It encodes CATSRDDRVVYEQFF.